Listed below are T cell receptor beta chains from one sample, sequenced in a study of beta chain features in type 1 diabetes. Clones were sequenced by immunoSEQ multiplex PCR, and TCRdb holds only the in-frame ones, with some missing. The data show around 400,000 clones, around an eighth seen once. The source material was naive CD4+ T cells from blood. All receptors derive from a man aged 18 to 35 in good health. Both conserved end residues are part of each CDR3. Each record gives: CDR3 DNA, CDR3 protein, D gene, J gene, V gene, clone size. A D gene is named only where the DNA matches it firmly. For some rows the clone size is stated as once, few or many, or as a class when expanded; others skip it.

TGTGCCAGCAATCTTGCGGGGGACACCGGGGAGCTGTTTTTT	CASNLAGDTGELFF	TRBD2	TRBJ2-2	TRBV2	.
TGTGCCAGCAGCTTAGCAGGCGAGGCTGGCTACACCTTC	CASSLAGEAGYTF	.	TRBJ1-2	TRBV7-6	.
TGCGCCAGCAGCTTGGTGGTGGGGGCAGAGACCCAGTACTTC	CASSLVVGAETQYF	.	TRBJ2-5	TRBV5-1	.
TGTGCCTGGAGTCCGGGACAGGGTTTTACTGAAGCTTTCTTT	CAWSPGQGFTEAFF	TRBD1	TRBJ1-1	TRBV30	few
TGCGCCAGCAGCAAGGACAGGGGGAACACTGAAGCTTTCTTT	CASSKDRGNTEAFF	TRBD1	TRBJ1-1	TRBV5-1	once
TGCGCCAGCAGCTTGGGAGGGACAGTAGACAATGAGCAGTTCTTC	CASSLGGTVDNEQFF	TRBD1	TRBJ2-1	TRBV5-1	.
TGTGCCAGTACTACGGGGGGTGGGTGGGTCAATGAGCAGTTCTTC	CASTTGGGWVNEQFF	TRBD2	TRBJ2-1	TRBV19	.
TGTGCCAGCAGCTTGGGGAACAGCCCAAACTATGGCTACACCTTC	CASSLGNSPNYGYTF	.	TRBJ1-2	TRBV5-4	.
TGCAGCGTTGGGACAGGCCTTAGCACAGATACGCAGTATTTT	CSVGTGLSTDTQYF	TRBD1	TRBJ2-3	TRBV29-1	few
TGTGCCAGTAGTGTTGTACAGGGGCCTCAAGAGACCCAGTACTTC	CASSVVQGPQETQYF	TRBD1	TRBJ2-5	TRBV19	few
TGTGCCAGCAGCTTTGACAGCTTAAACACTGAAGCTTTCTTT	CASSFDSLNTEAFF	.	TRBJ1-1	TRBV7-9	once